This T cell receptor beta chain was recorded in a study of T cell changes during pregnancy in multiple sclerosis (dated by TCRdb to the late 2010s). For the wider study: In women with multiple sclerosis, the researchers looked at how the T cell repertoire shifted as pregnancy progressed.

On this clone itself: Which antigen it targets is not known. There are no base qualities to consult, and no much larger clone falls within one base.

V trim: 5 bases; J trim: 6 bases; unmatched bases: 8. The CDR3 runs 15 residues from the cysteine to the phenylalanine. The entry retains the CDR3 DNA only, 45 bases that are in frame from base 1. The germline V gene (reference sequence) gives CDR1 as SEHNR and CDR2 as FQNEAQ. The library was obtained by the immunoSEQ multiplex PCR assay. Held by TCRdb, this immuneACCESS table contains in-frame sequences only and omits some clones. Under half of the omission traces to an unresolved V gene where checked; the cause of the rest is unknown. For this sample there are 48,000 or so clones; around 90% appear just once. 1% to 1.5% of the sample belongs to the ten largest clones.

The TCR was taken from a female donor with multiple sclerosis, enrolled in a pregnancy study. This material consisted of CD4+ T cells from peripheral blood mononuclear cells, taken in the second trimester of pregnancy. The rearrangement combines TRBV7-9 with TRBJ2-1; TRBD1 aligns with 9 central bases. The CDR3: CASSPRDRASNEQFF. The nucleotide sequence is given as TGTGCCAGCAGCCCTAGGGACAGGGCCTCCAATGAGCAGTTCTTC.